This is a list of T cell receptor beta chains from one sample in a study of shared clonotypes between healthy human individuals. The protocol was immunoSEQ multiplex PCR, while the TCRdb copy is restricted to in-frame clones and leaves out a portion. The profile shows about 2,500,000 clones, approximately 94% of them singletons. Sequencing was carried out using naive CD4+ T cells sorted from blood. The receptors come from a young man in good health. Each CDR3 is given with its conserved first and last residue. A D gene is named only where the DNA matches it firmly. Clone size is stated in some rows and not others, as once, few, many or a class when expanded.

J gene	V gene	D gene	clone size	CDR3 DNA	CDR3 protein
TRBJ1-4	TRBV29-1	TRBD1	NA	TGCAGCGGTAACAGGGGCATGGGTGAAAAACTGTTTTTT	CSGNRGMGEKLFF
TRBJ1-2	TRBV14	TRBD1	NA	TGTGCCAGCAGCCAAGATCCGAGAGGGGGCAGCTACTATGGCTACACCTTC	CASSQDPRGGSYYGYTF
TRBJ2-5	TRBV27	TRBD2	NA	TGTGCCAGCAGTTTAAGGTCGGGACTAGCGGGGGGCGGAGAGACCCAGTACTTC	CASSLRSGLAGGGETQYF
TRBJ2-3	TRBV2	NA	NA	TGTGCCAGCAGAGGGGACAAGAGCACAGATACGCAGTATTTT	CASRGDKSTDTQYF
TRBJ2-7	TRBV5-4	TRBD2	NA	TGTGCCAGCAGCGGCGGGACTAGCGGGAGGGCGTACGAGCAGTACTTC	CASSGGTSGRAYEQYF
TRBJ2-7	TRBV19	TRBD2	NA	TGTGCCAGTAGTATCGGGACTAGCGGATCTTTCTCCTACGAGCAGTACTTC	CASSIGTSGSFSYEQYF
TRBJ2-3	TRBV2	TRBD2	NA	TGTGCCAGCAGGATCGGGCTAGCGGGGAGCACAGATACGCAGTATTTT	CASRIGLAGSTDTQYF
TRBJ1-1	TRBV5-1	TRBD1	NA	TGCGCCAGCAGCTTGGCTACAGGGGACTCCGGTGAAGCTTTCTTT	CASSLATGDSGEAFF
TRBJ2-5	TRBV9	NA	NA	TGTGCCAGCAGCGTAGATGTTAGCGCCGGGTCAAAGACCCAGTACTTC	CASSVDVSAGSKTQYF
TRBJ2-5	TRBV9	NA	NA	TGTGCCAGCAGCGTTTCGGCCCGACAAGAGACCCAGTACTTC	CASSVSARQETQYF
TRBJ2-7	TRBV25-1	TRBD1	NA	TGTGCCAGCACCTCGACGGGGACAGGGGGTTTCTACGAGCAGTACTTC	CASTSTGTGGFYEQYF
TRBJ1-5	TRBV6-5	NA	NA	TGTGCCAGCAGTACCGCTGGGGTTAACAATCAGCCCCAGCATTTT	CASSTAGVNNQPQHF
TRBJ1-1	TRBV5-1	TRBD1	NA	TGCGCCAGCCAAGAGACAGGGGGCAGGACTGAAGCTTTCTTT	CASQETGGRTEAFF
TRBJ2-1	TRBV2	TRBD2	once	TGTGCCAGCACCCCGACTAGCGGGGGCCACAATGAGCAGTTCTTC	CASTPTSGGHNEQFF
TRBJ2-3	TRBV6-5	NA	NA	TGTGCCAGCAGTTACTCGGGGACTAGCACAGATACGCAGTATTTT	CASSYSGTSTDTQYF
TRBJ2-3	TRBV5-1	NA	NA	TGCGCCAGCAGCCGTAGGGAGACTAGCACAGATACGCAGTATTTT	CASSRRETSTDTQYF
TRBJ2-7	TRBV9	NA	NA	TGTGCCAGCAGCGCCCTTCCAGGCAACGAGCAGTACTTC	CASSALPGNEQYF
TRBJ2-2	TRBV30	NA	NA	TGTGCCTGGAGTGTACTTTGGGGGTCCGGGGAGCTGTTTTTT	CAWSVLWGSGELFF
TRBJ2-7	TRBV7-9	NA	once	TGTGCCAGCAGCTTAGGGGGGCCCGTGACGGGCGAGCAGTACTTC	CASSLGGPVTGEQYF
TRBJ2-3	TRBV7-9	NA	NA	TGTGCCAGCAGCAGGACGAATACGCAGTATTTT	CASSRTNTQYF
TRBJ1-6	TRBV18	TRBD1	NA	TGTGCCAGCTCACCGCCGGGACAGGGGTCGATATATAATTCACCCCTCCACTTT	CASSPPGQGSIYNSPLHF
TRBJ1-1	TRBV11-3	NA	NA	TGTGCCAGCAGCTCCGGACCAGCGCCGGTTGAAGCTTTCTTT	CASSSGPAPVEAFF
TRBJ2-7	TRBV4-1	TRBD2	NA	TGCGCCAGCAGCCAAGATCCTCGGGGGGACTCCTACGAGCAGTACTTC	CASSQDPRGDSYEQYF
TRBJ1-1	TRBV4-1	TRBD1	NA	TGCGCCAGCAGCCAGCCGACAGGGAAGAACACTGAAGCTTTCTTT	CASSQPTGKNTEAFF
TRBJ1-6	TRBV5-1	NA	NA	TGCGCCAGCAGCTTACTACAGGGCCGTAATTCACCCCTCCACTTT	CASSLLQGRNSPLHF
TRBJ2-2	TRBV5-1	TRBD2	NA	TGCGCCAGCAGCAAAGGACTAGCGGGACTCACCGGGGAGCTGTTTTTT	CASSKGLAGLTGELFF
TRBJ2-1	TRBV9	NA	NA	TGTGCCAGCAGCGTGGAGAGCTCCTACAATGAGCAGTTCTTC	CASSVESSYNEQFF
TRBJ1-2	TRBV6-6	NA	NA	TGTGCCAGCAGCTCTCCGTCGTTTAGGAGTGTCTATGGCTACACCTTC	CASSSPSFRSVYGYTF
TRBJ2-3	TRBV7-2	NA	NA	TGTGCCAGCAGCTTGAACGACAGGTTCGATGTGGCTACGCAGTATTTT	CASSLNDRFDVATQYF
TRBJ2-5	TRBV18	TRBD2	NA	TGTGCCAGCTCCCTTGGACTAGCGGGGGTCCAAGAGACCCAGTACTTC	CASSLGLAGVQETQYF
TRBJ2-7	TRBV5-6	NA	NA	TGTGCCAGCAGCTTGGCGGGGACCTTCGACTCCTACGAGCAGTACTTC	CASSLAGTFDSYEQYF
TRBJ1-4	TRBV2	NA	NA	TGTGCCAGCAGTGAAGCAGCGGGCTCTAATGAAAAACTGTTTTTT	CASSEAAGSNEKLFF
TRBJ2-2	TRBV5-1	NA	NA	TGCGCCAGCAGCGTGGCTGTAAACACCGGGGAGCTGTTTTTT	CASSVAVNTGELFF
TRBJ1-1	TRBV15	TRBD1	NA	TGTGCCACCAGCGGCGGGACAGGAGGGACTGAAGCTTTCTTT	CATSGGTGGTEAFF
TRBJ2-1	TRBV5-4	TRBD2	NA	TGTGCCAGCAGCTTGTCGGGGGGAGTATCCTACAATGAGCAGTTCTTC	CASSLSGGVSYNEQFF
TRBJ2-2	TRBV2	TRBD2	NA	TGTGCCAGCAGTGGCGGGACTAGCGGGAGAATTTACGGGGAGCTGTTTTTT	CASSGGTSGRIYGELFF
TRBJ2-7	TRBV7-2	NA	NA	TGTGCCAGCAGCCGAAAATTCGCCGAGCAGTACTTC	CASSRKFAEQYF
TRBJ1-4	TRBV7-2	NA	NA	TGTGCCAGCAGCAAAGACCAACCGGGAACTAATGAAAAACTGTTTTTT	CASSKDQPGTNEKLFF
TRBJ1-2	TRBV18	TRBD1	NA	TGTGCCAGCTCATCACTCGCGGGACAGCAATTCTATGGCTACACCTTC	CASSSLAGQQFYGYTF
TRBJ2-5	TRBV5-1	NA	NA	TGCGCCAGCAGCTCAGGTGACAGCAGGGGCGGCGAGACCCAGTACTTC	CASSSGDSRGGETQYF
TRBJ2-7	TRBV18	NA	NA	TGTGCCAGCTCACCACCGGATAGCCCTACCTACGAGCAGTACTTC	CASSPPDSPTYEQYF
TRBJ1-5	TRBV19	NA	NA	TGTGCCAGTGGTCCCTCCACGGGAAATCAGCCCCAGCATTTT	CASGPSTGNQPQHF
TRBJ2-7	TRBV29-1	TRBD1	NA	TGCAGCGTTGGACAGGGAACGTACGAGCAGTACTTC	CSVGQGTYEQYF
TRBJ1-2	TRBV19	TRBD1	NA	TGTGCCAGTAGTGTAGGACAGGGTCTCGGTGGCTACACCTTC	CASSVGQGLGGYTF
TRBJ2-5	TRBV9	NA	NA	TGTGCCAGCAGCGTAGCCAGCGCGGTCGGCCAAGAGACCCAGTACTTC	CASSVASAVGQETQYF
TRBJ1-1	TRBV6-5	NA	NA	TGTGCCAGCAGTTACTCTGGGTCCAGGAGTAACACTGAAGCTTTCTTT	CASSYSGSRSNTEAFF
TRBJ1-3	TRBV9	NA	NA	TGTGCCAGCAGCCCTATGACAGGCTCTGGAAACACCATATATTTT	CASSPMTGSGNTIYF
TRBJ2-3	TRBV11-3	NA	NA	TGTGCCAGCAGCTTAGATGGAGGGGCTCTAGATACGCAGTATTTT	CASSLDGGALDTQYF
TRBJ2-3	TRBV5-1	NA	NA	TGCGCCAGCAGCCCGGGTGGCGGACGCACAGATACGCAGTATTTT	CASSPGGGRTDTQYF
TRBJ2-1	TRBV18	NA	once	TGTGCCAGCTCATCGGGGCTTACAGGGCCTGAGCAGTTCTTC	CASSSGLTGPEQFF
TRBJ1-5	TRBV19	NA	NA	TGTGCCAGTAGTACCACAGGGACCAATCAGCCCCAGCATTTT	CASSTTGTNQPQHF
TRBJ2-7	TRBV19	TRBD2	NA	TGTGCCAGTAGTAGGAAGTCTAGCGGGACCTACGAGCAGTACTTC	CASSRKSSGTYEQYF
TRBJ2-1	TRBV9	TRBD2	NA	TGTGCCAGCAGCGTAGAGGGCGGGAGGGCCAATGAGCAGTTCTTC	CASSVEGGRANEQFF
TRBJ1-5	TRBV2	TRBD1	NA	TGTGCCAGCAGTGATAGGACAGGCCGGGGGCCCCAGCATTTT	CASSDRTGRGPQHF